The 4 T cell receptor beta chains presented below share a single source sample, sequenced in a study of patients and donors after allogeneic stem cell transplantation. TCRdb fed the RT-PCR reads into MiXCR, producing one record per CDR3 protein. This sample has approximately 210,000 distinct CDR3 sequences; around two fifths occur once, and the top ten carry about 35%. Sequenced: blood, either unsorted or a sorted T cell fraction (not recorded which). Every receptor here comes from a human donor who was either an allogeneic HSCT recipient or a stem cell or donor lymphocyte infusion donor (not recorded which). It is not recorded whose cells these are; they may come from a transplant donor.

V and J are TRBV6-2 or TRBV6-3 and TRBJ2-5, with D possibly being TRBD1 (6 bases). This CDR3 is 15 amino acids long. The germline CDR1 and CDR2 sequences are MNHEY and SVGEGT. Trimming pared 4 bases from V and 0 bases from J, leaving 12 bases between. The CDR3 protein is CASSFGDINQETQYF. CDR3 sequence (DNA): TGTGCCAGCAGTTTCGGGGACATAAACCAAGAGACCCAGTACTTC.

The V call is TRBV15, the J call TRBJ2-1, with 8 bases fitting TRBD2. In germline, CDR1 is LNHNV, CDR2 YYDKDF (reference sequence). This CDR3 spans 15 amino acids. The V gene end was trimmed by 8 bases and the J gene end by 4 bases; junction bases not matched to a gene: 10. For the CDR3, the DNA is TGTGCCACCCAAGGGGGGACTAGTCCGTACAATGAGCAGTTCTTC. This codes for CATQGGTSPYNEQFF.

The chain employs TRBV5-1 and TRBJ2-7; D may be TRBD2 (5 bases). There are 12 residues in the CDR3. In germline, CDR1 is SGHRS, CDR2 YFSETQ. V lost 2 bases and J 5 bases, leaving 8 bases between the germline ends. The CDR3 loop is CASSFGIHEQYF. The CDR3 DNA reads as TGCGCCAGCAGCTTCGGGATCCACGAGCAGTACTTC.

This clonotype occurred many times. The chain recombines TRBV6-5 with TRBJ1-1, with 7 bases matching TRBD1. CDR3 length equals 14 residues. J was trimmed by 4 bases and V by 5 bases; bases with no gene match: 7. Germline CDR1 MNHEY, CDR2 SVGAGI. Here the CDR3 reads CASSPRQGGTEAFF. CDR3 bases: TGTGCCAGCAGTCCCCGACAGGGAGGCACTGAAGCTTTCTTT.